The 15 T cell receptor beta chains given below trace back to one sample, sequenced in a study of blood T cells in healthy people across ages. The use of a sample-barcoded 5' primer and a J-beta primer mix characterized a second PCR of about 7 to 12 cycles. TCRdb reanalysed the 5' RACE reads using MiXCR and keeps one entry per CDR3 protein. The sample holds hundreds of thousands of distinct CDR3 sequences; more than 25% are singletons and the top ten take roughly 17%. The sample was blood. These TCRs come from a woman aged 80 or over in good health.

This clonotype was seen at least ten times. This CDR3 reads CATLAYNEQFF. The CDR3 nucleotides read TGTGCCACCCTAGCATACAATGAGCAGTTCTTC. The chain employs TRBV9 and TRBJ2-1; the D gene is possibly TRBD2 (5 bases). The CDR3 runs 11 residues. V lost 9 bases and J 4 bases, leaving 8 bases between the germline ends. The germline gives CDR1 SGDLS, CDR2 YYNGEE.

This clonotype was counted many times. The chain carries TRBV7-2 and TRBJ2-4, with TRBD2 matching 14 bases. The germline gives CDR1 SGHTA, CDR2 FQGNSA. V lost 1 base, J lost 0 bases, and 2 bases stayed unmatched. CDR3 length: 18 residues. CDR3 sequence: CASSLGLAGGKAKNIQYF. The CDR3 region has the DNA TGTGCCAGCAGCTTAGGACTAGCGGGGGGGAAAGCCAAAAACATTCAGTACTTC.

Comments on this clonotype: An end of the junction does not agree with germline; a read error may underlie this. The V gene is TRBV12-3 or TRBV12-4, the J gene TRBJ2-3; no clear D. This CDR3 region has 14 residues. The CDR3 DNA follows: TGTGCAGATAGCCTAGGAGCAAGAGCAGATGCGCAGTATTTT. Translated, it gives CADSLGARADAQYF.

This clonotype was detected ten times or more. This sequence joins TRBV7-2 and TRBJ2-7; unclear D gene. The CDR3 covers 14 residues. Trimming stripped 5 bases from V and 2 bases from J, with 13 bases between. Germline V gene sequence: CDR1 SGHTA, CDR2 FQGNSA. CDR3 DNA sequence: TGTGCCAGCAGCGCCGGACGTACCACCTACGAGCAGTACTTC. Its protein product is CASSAGRTTYEQYF. The full variable domain, in which reference TRBV7-2 and TRBJ2-7 provide the parts outside the CDR3, is GAGVSQSPSNKVTEKGKDVELRCDPISGHTALYWYRQSLGQGLEFLIYFQGNSAPDKSGLPSDRFSAERTGGSVSTLTIQRTQQEDSAVYLCASSAGRTTYEQYFGPGTRLTVT.

The chain links TRBV7-2 to TRBJ2-3; TRBD2 is a possible D gene (6 bases). The ends were cut back, 3 bases at V and 2 bases at J, with 12 bases in the middle. In germline, CDR1 is SGHTA, CDR2 FQGNSA. This CDR3 contains 15 residues. Here the CDR3 DNA reads TGTGCCAGCAGCTTTGTCGCGGGGACCACAGATACGCAGTATTTT. Encoded protein: CASSFVAGTTDTQYF.

This clonotype was seen ten or more times. CDR3 DNA sequence: TGCAGTGCTAGTACAGGCACTACTACCTCTGGGGCCAACGTCCTGACTTTC. This gives the protein CSASTGTTTSGANVLTF. The rearrangement links TRBV20-1 to TRBJ2-6; possibly TRBD1 for D (5 bases). The germline V gene has CDR1 DFQATT and CDR2 SNEGSKA (reference sequence). The CDR3 length is 17 residues. Trimming stripped 3 bases from V and 0 bases from J, with 15 bases between.

The chain is built from TRBV6-6 and TRBJ2-5; 11 bases agree with TRBD2. Unmatched junction bases numbered 6, after V lost 2 bases and J lost 1 base. CDR1 is MNHNY and CDR2 is SVGAGI in the germline V gene (reference sequence). The CDR3 runs to 17 residues. CDR3 sequence (DNA): TGTGCCAGCAGTTACACGACTAGCGGGGAGTTCCAAGAGACCCAGTACTTC. This encodes CASSYTTSGEFQETQYF.

About this clonotype: Lacking the conserved final phenylalanine or tryptophan, this CDR3 likely reflects a read error. Because the CDR3's place on the DNA is in doubt, the DNA is left out and the CDR3 is given as listed by TCRdb. This chain connects TRBV20-1 to TRBJ2-5. Germline CDR1 reads DFQATT; CDR2 reads SNEGSKA (reference sequence). The CDR3 comprises 14 residues, both ends counted. The chain's CDR3 is CSARTGCFTLRAVL.

The CDR3 nucleotides are TGCGCCAGCAGTTCTTGGTTCCAGGGACAGCTGTCGGGCACTAATGAAAAACTGTTTTTT. Protein: CASSSWFQGQLSGTNEKLFF. V usage is TRBV5-1 and J usage is TRBJ1-4; TRBD1 matches 7 bases. J lost 2 bases, V lost 5 bases, and 21 bases had no gene match. There are 20 residues in the CDR3. CDR1 and CDR2 from the germline V gene are SGHRS and YFSETQ.

This clonotype showed up many times. The chain uses TRBV11-2 and TRBJ2-1; 13 nucleotides align to TRBD2. The V and J ends lost 4 bases and 3 bases, in that order; junction bases with no gene match: 12. Germline CDR1 reads SGHAT; CDR2 reads FQNNGV. CDR3 length: 19 residues. CDR3 loop: CASSSWRSTSGGRYNEQFF. In DNA form, the CDR3 reads TGTGCCAGCAGCTCCTGGCGATCGACTAGCGGGGGGCGCTACAATGAGCAGTTCTTC.

Notes on this clonotype: A clone one base away is much larger, so this may be a read error. This chain joins TRBV6-5 and TRBJ2-3; no firm D call. CDR3 length: 13 residues. Germline loops: CDR1 MNHEY, CDR2 SVGAGI. Trimming took 6 bases from V and 8 from J, leaving 15 bases between them. The CDR3 loop reads CASSRHRKGTQYF. The CDR3 coding sequence is TGTGCCAGCAGCCGACATAGGAAGGGTACGCAGTATTTT.

With regard to this clonotype: Just one base apart from a much larger clone, this may be a read error. The chain carries TRBV7-2 and TRBJ2-2, with TRBD2 identical over 7 bases. This CDR3 spans 15 amino acids. Per the germline V gene, CDR1 is SGHTA and CDR2 is FQGNSA. The J segment lost 2 bases and the V segment lost 1 base, leaving 1 base of the junction unmatched. CDR3 region: CASSLGTRNTGELFF. CDR3 nucleotides: TGTGCCAGCAGCTTAGGGACTAGAAACACCGGGGAGCTGTTTTTT.

The sample holds many counts of this clonotype. The rearrangement links TRBV20-1 to TRBJ2-1; the match to TRBD2 covers 12 bases. V dropped 5 bases and J dropped 9; count of bases not matched to a gene: 8. Per the germline V gene, CDR1 is DFQATT and CDR2 is SNEGSKA (reference sequence). The CDR3 sequence is 14 residues long. CDR3 protein: CSAPTSGGPLEQFF. CDR3 sequence (DNA): TGCAGTGCTCCCACTAGCGGGGGGCCCCTTGAGCAGTTCTTC.

The chain employs TRBV2 and TRBJ1-2; D not certain. V gave up 6 bases and J gave up 4 bases, with 12 bases separating them. This CDR3 comprises 13 residues. Germline CDR1 reads SNHLY; CDR2 reads FYNNEI. The CDR3 spells CASRSDTSYGYTF. In nucleotides, the CDR3 is TGTGCCAGCAGGTCTGACACAAGCTATGGCTACACCTTC.

This clonotype has only a few counts. This may stem from a read error, because a much larger clone lies one nucleotide away. The V gene is TRBV5-1, the J gene TRBJ2-1; D is perhaps TRBD2 (6 bases). The end of the DNA fits TRBJ2-7 better, so the J call may be wrong. This CDR3 is built from 15 residues. Germline assignment: CDR1 SGHRS and CDR2 YFSETQ. CDR3 sequence: CASSFRSGELNEQYF. CDR3 nucleotides: TGCGCCAGCAGCTTCCGTTCGGGGGAATTGAATGAGCAGTACTTC.